A single sample gave rise to the 22 T cell receptor beta chains below, sequenced in a study of shared clonotypes between healthy human individuals. Only in-frame clones appear in the TCRdb table, and some are missing; sequencing was by immunoSEQ multiplex PCR. In the table there are fewer than 2.5 million clones, over 85% of which are singletons. Sequenced sample: naive CD4+ T cells from PBMCs. Subset here: CD45RA+ positively selected. These receptors came from a man between 18 and 29 years old in good health. Some clones in this sample may be carry-over from other donors' samples.

The gene calls are TRBV19 and TRBJ1-3; TRBD1 might be the D (5 bases). V was pared by 5 bases and J by 4 bases, with 21 bases between. CDR3 length equals 17 residues. CDR1 is LNHDA and CDR2 is SQIVND in the germline V gene (reference sequence). DNA for the CDR3: TGTGCCAGTAGTCTGACCGGGGCACGGGCTAACGGAAACACCATATATTTT. This codes for CASSLTGARANGNTIYF.

This clone was picked up one time. This rearrangement joins TRBV4-1 to TRBJ2-7; D not certain. The V end lost 0 bases, the J end lost 0 bases, and 9 bases lay between the germline ends. The CDR3 is 15 amino acids. Germline CDR1 reads MGHRA; CDR2 reads YSYEKL. CDR3 in amino acids: CASSQDAGSSYEQYF. The CDR3 DNA is TGCGCCAGCAGCCAAGACGCTGGAAGCTCCTACGAGCAGTACTTC.

This rearrangement joins TRBV5-6 to TRBJ1-4; D is possibly TRBD1 (5 bases). The CDR3 covers 16 residues. The germline CDR1 and CDR2 sequences are SGHDT and YYEEEE. Between the trimmed V and J ends, which lost 2 bases and 1 base, there was a span of 12 bases. The CDR3 DNA sequence: TGTGCCAGCAGCTTAGCTGGGGCAGGAACTAATGAAAAACTGTTTTTT. Protein product: CASSLAGAGTNEKLFF.

This clone was recorded only once. This rearrangement joins TRBV11-2 to TRBJ1-2; the D gene is possibly TRBD1 (6 bases). The V end was cut by 5 bases, the J end by 0 bases, with 7 bases between. The germline gives CDR1 SGHAT, CDR2 FQNNGV. CDR3 size: 13 residues. The CDR3 region has the DNA TGTGCCAGCAGCAAGGGGGCTAACTATGGCTACACCTTC. Its translation is CASSKGANYGYTF.

This chain uses TRBV2 with TRBJ2-2; 11 bases fit TRBD1. Per the germline V gene, CDR1 is SNHLY and CDR2 is FYNNEI. V shed 4 bases, J shed 4 bases, and the junction held 2 bases outside the gene matches. The length of the CDR3 is 15 residues. Here the CDR3 reads CASSGDRGGTGELFF. CDR3 bases: TGTGCCAGCAGTGGGGACAGGGGGGGCACCGGGGAGCTGTTTTTT.

This clone was recorded once. V and J are TRBV29-1 and TRBJ1-3; D remains unclear. The CDR3 sequence is 11 residues long. CDR1 and CDR2 (germline): SQVTM, ANQGSEA. V dropped 8 bases and J dropped 0 bases, with 5 bases sitting between them. The CDR3 DNA reads as TGCAGCATAAGCTCTGGAAACACCATATATTTT. Amino acids: CSISSGNTIYF.

The chain couples TRBV5-8 to TRBJ2-2; D is uncertain. V was pared by 2 bases and J by 10 bases, with 18 bases between. CDR3 length: 15 amino acids. Germline CDR1 reads SGHTS; CDR2 reads YDEGEE. The CDR3 nucleotides read TGTGCCAGCAGCTTCCCCCGCTCCGGGTCGGTGGAGCTGTTTTTT. Protein: CASSFPRSGSVELFF.

This rearrangement joins TRBV29-1 to TRBJ1-1, with 8 bases aligning to TRBD1. The CDR3 consists of 13 residues. The J segment lost 5 bases and the V segment lost 2 bases, leaving 4 bases of the junction unmatched. The germline V gene has CDR1 SQVTM and CDR2 ANQGSEA. Written as DNA, the CDR3 is TGCAGCGTTGAATCCGACAGGGGAACTGAAGCTTTCTTT. Amino acid sequence: CSVESDRGTEAFF.

V is TRBV30 and J is TRBJ2-7, with 11 positions matching TRBD2. J gave up 6 bases and V 8 bases, and 15 bases lay outside the gene matches. This CDR3 region has 15 residues. CDR1 is GTSNPN, CDR2 SVGIG, per germline (reference sequence). The CDR3 DNA follows: TGTGCCATGCGCGTAGCGGGAGGGCCGAGTTTCGAGCAGTACTTC. Amino acids: CAMRVAGGPSFEQYF.

The J gene is TRBJ1-1, the V gene TRBV6-4; 9 bases are a match to TRBD1. This CDR3 is built from 13 residues. Germline CDR1 reads MRHNA; CDR2 reads SNTAGT. Trimming removed 4 bases from V and 7 bases from J; junction bases left unmatched: 4. CDR3 amino acids: CASSGDREDEAFF. The CDR3 DNA is TGTGCCAGCAGTGGGGACAGGGAGGATGAAGCTTTCTTT.

The chain employs TRBV7-8 and TRBJ2-1; 7 bases are a match to TRBD2. With 5 bases clipped from V and 4 bases from J, the junction kept 5 bases outside the gene matches. CDR3 length: 14 residues. Looked up from germline, CDR1 is SGHVS and CDR2 is FQNEAQ. CDR3 loop: CASSGLGFYNEQFF. Written as DNA, the CDR3 is TGTGCCAGCAGCGGACTAGGGTTTTACAATGAGCAGTTCTTC.

V gene TRBV28 combines with J gene TRBJ1-5, with D perhaps TRBD1 (6 bases). The length of the CDR3 is 12 residues. Germline CDR1 and CDR2: MDHEN and SYDVKM. Here the CDR3 reads CAGGLNNQPQHF. Written as DNA, the CDR3 is TGTGCGGGGGGCCTCAACAATCAGCCCCAGCATTTT.

V gene TRBV14 combines with J gene TRBJ2-4; D not resolved. This CDR3 has 15 residues. Deletions cut 3 bases from V and 6 bases from J, with 15 bases between. Germline-derived CDR1 and CDR2 are SGHDN and FVKESK. Written as DNA, the CDR3 is TGTGCCAGCAGCCAGGACCTAGACAACCTAAACATTCAGTACTTC. The encoded protein is CASSQDLDNLNIQYF. Combining the CDR3 with reference TRBV14 and TRBJ2-4 gives the whole variable domain EAGVTQFPSHSVIEKGQTVTLRCDPISGHDNLYWYRRVMGKEIKFLLHFVKESKQDESGMPNNRFLAERTGGTYSTLKVQPAELEDSGVYFCASSQDLDNLNIQYFGAGTRLSVL.

The rearrangement joins TRBV19 to TRBJ1-1; D unresolved. The CDR3 is 13 amino acids. V shed 5 bases and J shed 6 bases, with 13 bases lying between them. The germline V gene encodes CDR1 LNHDA and CDR2 SQIVND (reference sequence). CDR3 region: CASSAAARSEAFF. Here the CDR3 DNA reads TGTGCCAGTAGTGCGGCTGCCCGCTCTGAAGCTTTCTTT.

The chain recombines TRBV6-4 with TRBJ1-3; D is ambiguous. Germline CDR1 MRHNA, CDR2 SNTAGT. The CDR3 is made up of 13 amino acids. The V and J ends lost 6 bases and 2 bases respectively, with 8 bases between them. The CDR3: CASSPGPGNTIYF. The CDR3 nucleotides read TGTGCCAGCAGCCCTGGCCCTGGAAACACCATATATTTT.

Worth noting for this clone: The same CDR3 can be traced to other DNA sequences in this sample. The V call is TRBV7-2, the J call TRBJ2-7, with D possibly called TRBD1 or TRBD2 (5 bases each). The CDR3 loop spans 14 amino acids. The ends were cut back, 4 bases at V and 0 bases at J, with 10 bases in the middle. Germline CDR1 SGHTA, CDR2 FQGNSA. Here the CDR3 reads CASSSGRNSYEQYF. In nucleotides, the CDR3 is TGTGCCAGCAGCTCGGGACGAAACTCCTACGAGCAGTACTTC.

This clone was detected once. The chain has TRBV29-1 and TRBJ2-3; 10 bases align to TRBD2. Germline V gene data show CDR1 as SQVTM and CDR2 as ANQGSEA. The CDR3 spans 13 residues. Unmatched junction bases numbered 2, after V lost 4 bases and J lost 4 bases. In DNA, the CDR3 is TGCAGCGTTGCGCTAGCGGGAGCAGATACGCAGTATTTT. Translating gives CSVALAGADTQYF.

This clone was counted a few times. The chain combines TRBV2 with TRBJ1-1; 7 positions match TRBD1. The junction had 6 bases not matched to a gene; V was cut back by 6 bases and J by 2 bases. The germline CDR1 and CDR2 sequences are SNHLY and FYNNEI. The CDR3 spans 14 residues. The CDR3 DNA reads TGTGCCAGCAGGAGTGGGACAGTCAACACTGAAGCTTTCTTT. It yields the protein CASRSGTVNTEAFF.

V usage is TRBV6-1 and J usage is TRBJ2-5; the match to TRBD2 covers 10 bases. This CDR3 is built from 14 residues. The germline V gene has CDR1 MNHNS and CDR2 SASEGT. With 6 bases clipped from V and 2 bases from J, the junction kept 3 bases outside the gene matches. The CDR3 spells CASSGTSVQETQYF. CDR3 DNA sequence: TGTGCCAGCAGCGGGACTAGCGTTCAAGAGACCCAGTACTTC.

This clone was detected only a few times. Other DNA variants within this sample encode the same CDR3. V gene TRBV7-9 combines with J gene TRBJ1-1, with D maybe TRBD1 (5 bases). Germline loops: CDR1 SEHNR, CDR2 FQNEAQ (reference sequence). Trimming left V 0 bases short and J 1 base short, with 9 bases between. The CDR3 sequence is 15 residues long. This chain's CDR3 is CASSLAGAGNTEAFF. In DNA, the CDR3 is TGTGCCAGCAGCTTAGCCGGGGCAGGGAACACTGAAGCTTTCTTT.

The chain employs TRBV11-2 and TRBJ1-4; 7 bases are shared with TRBD1. Germline values: CDR1 SGHAT, CDR2 FQNNGV. The V segment lost 1 base and the J segment 4 bases; nucleotides outside the gene matches: 6. The CDR3 covers 16 residues. The CDR3 reads CASSLGTTGLNEKLFF. DNA for the CDR3: TGTGCCAGCAGCTTAGGAACGACAGGGCTTAATGAAAAACTGTTTTTT.

Comments on this clone: Being one base from a much bigger clone, this may be a read error. Other DNA sequences in the same sample also yield this CDR3. V is TRBV6-6 and J is TRBJ2-3; no definite D call. This CDR3 is built from 11 residues. Germline CDR1 MNHNY, CDR2 SVGAGI (reference sequence). Trimming left V 4 bases short and J 6 bases short, with 5 bases between. CDR3 in amino acids: CASSLTDTQYF. The DNA for the CDR3 is TGTGCCAGCAGTTTAACGGATACGCAGTATTTT.